This TCR beta chain was sequenced in a study of cytomegalovirus exposure and HLA in healthy donors. Use of 60 Vbeta and 13 Jbeta primers characterized the PCR. Generated by immunoSEQ multiplex PCR, the TCRdb table keeps only in-frame clones and is missing some. The sample yields 130,000 or so clones, 80% seen once. Germline values: CDR1 MDHEN, CDR2 SYDVKM. CDR3 length: 14 amino acids. Trimming left V 0 bases short and J 5 bases short, with 10 bases between. Remarks on this clone: As yet, its antigen is unknown.

Findings and limits, study-wide: A later analysis linked a missense DCLRE1C variant to TCR beta V- and J-gene trimming. Later analysis suggested most CMV-associated TCR beta chains were HLA-restricted. According to reports, the classifier identified cytomegalovirus status with high specificity and sensitivity. Investigators reported about 160 TCR beta chains as tied to cytomegalovirus.

The specimen sequenced was PBMCs. The genes are TRBV28 and TRBJ1-2; D is possibly TRBD1 (6 bases). The sequence was obtained from a man aged 25 to 40 in good health and CMV-seronegative. This CDR3 is CASSLWGAIYGYTF. The CDR3 coding sequence is TGTGCCAGCAGTTTATGGGGGGCCATTTATGGCTACACCTTC.